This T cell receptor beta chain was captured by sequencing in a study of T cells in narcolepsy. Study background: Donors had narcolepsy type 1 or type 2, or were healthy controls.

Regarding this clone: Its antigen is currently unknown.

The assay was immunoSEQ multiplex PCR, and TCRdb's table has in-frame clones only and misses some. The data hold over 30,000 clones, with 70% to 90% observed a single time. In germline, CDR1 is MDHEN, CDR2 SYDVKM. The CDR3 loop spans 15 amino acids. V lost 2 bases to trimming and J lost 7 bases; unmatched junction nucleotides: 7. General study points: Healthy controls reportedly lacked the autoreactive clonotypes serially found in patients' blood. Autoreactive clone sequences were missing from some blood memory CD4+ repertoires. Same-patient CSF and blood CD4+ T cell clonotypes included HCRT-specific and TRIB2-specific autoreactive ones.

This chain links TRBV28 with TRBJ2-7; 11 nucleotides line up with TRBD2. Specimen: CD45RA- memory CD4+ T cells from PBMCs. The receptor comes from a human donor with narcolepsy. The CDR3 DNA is TGTGCCAGCAGTTTAGGGTTAGCGGGGGGGCGTGAGCAGTACTTC. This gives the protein CASSLGLAGGREQYF.